Listed below are T cell receptor beta chains from one sample, sequenced in a study of blood T cells in healthy people across ages. Each CDR3 protein is one row after TCRdb ran MiXCR on the 5' RACE reads. In the table there are some 1.8 million distinct CDR3 sequences, roughly 43% of which are singletons. Sequenced material: blood. The receptors come from a human donor in good health. CDR3s include the opening cysteine and the closing phenylalanine or tryptophan. Fields, in order: D gene, J gene, V gene, CDR3 length, clone size, CDR3 protein, CDR3 DNA. A D gene is named only where the DNA matches it firmly. Rows may omit the clone size; those that give it use once, few, many or a size class.

d_call: .
j_call: TRBJ2-5
v_call: TRBV13
cdr3_length: 12
clone_size: few
cdr3_aa: CASGLKPETQYF
cdr3_nt: TGTGCCAGCGGCTTAAAACCAGAGACCCAGTACTTC

d_call: .
j_call: TRBJ2-3
v_call: TRBV7-2
cdr3_length: 14
clone_size: .
cdr3_aa: CASSASRSTDTQYF
cdr3_nt: TGTGCCAGCAGCGCGAGTCGGAGCACAGATACGCAGTATTTT

d_call: TRBD1
j_call: TRBJ2-7
v_call: TRBV10-3
cdr3_length: 12
clone_size: .
cdr3_aa: CAISADRGEQYF
cdr3_nt: TGTGCCATCAGTGCCGACAGGGGCGAGCAGTACTTC

d_call: TRBD2
j_call: TRBJ2-3
v_call: TRBV5-6
cdr3_length: 17
clone_size: .
cdr3_aa: CASSSQRRDWEGDTQYF
cdr3_nt: TGTGCCAGCAGCTCCCAGCGGCGAGACTGGGAGGGGGATACGCAGTATTTT

d_call: .
j_call: TRBJ2-3
v_call: TRBV5-1
cdr3_length: 14
clone_size: few
cdr3_aa: CASSRDQSTDTQYF
cdr3_nt: TGCGCCAGCAGCCGGGACCAATCAACAGATACGCAGTATTTT

d_call: .
j_call: TRBJ2-4
v_call: TRBV4-1
cdr3_length: 12
clone_size: few
cdr3_aa: CASSHLQGVQYF
cdr3_nt: TGCGCCAGCAGCCATCTACAGGGAGTTCAGTACTTC

d_call: .
j_call: TRBJ2-3
v_call: TRBV28
cdr3_length: 15
clone_size: .
cdr3_aa: CASSPPGTGRTAQYF
cdr3_nt: TGTGCCAGCAGCCCCCCCGGCACAGGGCGAACAGCGCAGTATTTT

d_call: .
j_call: TRBJ2-5
v_call: TRBV14
cdr3_length: 15
clone_size: .
cdr3_aa: CASSRRQTTQETQYF
cdr3_nt: TGTGCCAGCAGCAGAAGACAGACCACTCAAGAGACCCAGTACTTC

d_call: .
j_call: TRBJ2-2
v_call: TRBV6-6
cdr3_length: 13
clone_size: .
cdr3_aa: CAGSKLATGELFF
cdr3_nt: TGTGCCGGCAGTAAACTCGCCACCGGGGAGCTGTTTTTT

d_call: .
j_call: TRBJ2-5
v_call: TRBV12-3/TRBV12-4
cdr3_length: 13
clone_size: .
cdr3_aa: CASSDTHRGTQYF
cdr3_nt: TGTGCCAGCAGTGACACTCATAGGGGGACCCAGTACTTC

d_call: .
j_call: TRBJ2-5
v_call: TRBV20-1
cdr3_length: 14
clone_size: .
cdr3_aa: CSAEGGEGQETQYF
cdr3_nt: TGCAGTGCTGAGGGGGGAGAGGGCCAAGAGACCCAGTACTTC

d_call: TRBD1
j_call: TRBJ1-2
v_call: TRBV4-3
cdr3_length: 17
clone_size: many
cdr3_aa: CASSQEQYLTGDYGYTF
cdr3_nt: TGCGCCAGCAGCCAAGAGCAATATTTGACAGGGGACTATGGCTACACCTTC

d_call: TRBD1
j_call: TRBJ1-6
v_call: TRBV7-2
cdr3_length: 15
clone_size: .
cdr3_aa: CASSARTGLGSPLHF
cdr3_nt: TGTGCCAGCAGCGCCAGGACAGGTTTGGGGTCACCCCTCCACTTT

d_call: TRBD1
j_call: TRBJ2-5
v_call: TRBV5-6
cdr3_length: 16
clone_size: .
cdr3_aa: CASSLAGTGARKTQYF
cdr3_nt: TGTGCCAGCAGCTTGGCCGGGACAGGGGCGCGCAAGACCCAGTACTTC

d_call: TRBD1
j_call: TRBJ1-2
v_call: TRBV9
cdr3_length: 15
clone_size: few
cdr3_aa: CASSPRQGDSYGCTF
cdr3_nt: TGTGCCAGCAGCCCTAGACAGGGGGACTCCTATGGCTGCACCTTC

d_call: .
j_call: TRBJ2-5
v_call: TRBV9
cdr3_length: 16
clone_size: few
cdr3_aa: CASSATGGLLSETQYF
cdr3_nt: TGTGCCAGCAGCGCCACGGGGGGCTTATTATCCGAGACCCAGTACTTC

d_call: .
j_call: TRBJ1-1
v_call: TRBV20-1
cdr3_length: 15
clone_size: once
cdr3_aa: CSAEDGPRSITEAFF
cdr3_nt: TGCAGTGCTGAAGACGGCCCCCGGTCTATCACTGAAGCTTTCTTT

d_call: TRBD1
j_call: TRBJ2-3
v_call: TRBV11-1
cdr3_length: 15
clone_size: .
cdr3_aa: CASSPSGGLTDTQYF
cdr3_nt: TGTGCCAGCAGCCCTTCAGGGGGCTTAACAGATACGCAGTATTTT

d_call: .
j_call: TRBJ1-4
v_call: TRBV4-1
cdr3_length: 16
clone_size: .
cdr3_aa: CAGSQGGKATNEKLFF
cdr3_nt: TGCGCCGGCAGCCAAGGAGGGAAGGCAACTAATGAAAAACTGTTTTTT

d_call: TRBD2
j_call: TRBJ2-1
v_call: TRBV4-3
cdr3_length: 19
clone_size: few
cdr3_aa: CASSQRVSSGGQSHNEQFF
cdr3_nt: TGCGCCAGCAGCCAAAGAGTCTCTAGCGGGGGGCAGTCCCACAATGAGCAGTTCTTC

d_call: .
j_call: TRBJ2-5
v_call: TRBV28
cdr3_length: 12
clone_size: .
cdr3_aa: CASSFTRTAGYF
cdr3_nt: TGTGCCAGCAGTTTTACCAGAACCGCGGGGTACTTC